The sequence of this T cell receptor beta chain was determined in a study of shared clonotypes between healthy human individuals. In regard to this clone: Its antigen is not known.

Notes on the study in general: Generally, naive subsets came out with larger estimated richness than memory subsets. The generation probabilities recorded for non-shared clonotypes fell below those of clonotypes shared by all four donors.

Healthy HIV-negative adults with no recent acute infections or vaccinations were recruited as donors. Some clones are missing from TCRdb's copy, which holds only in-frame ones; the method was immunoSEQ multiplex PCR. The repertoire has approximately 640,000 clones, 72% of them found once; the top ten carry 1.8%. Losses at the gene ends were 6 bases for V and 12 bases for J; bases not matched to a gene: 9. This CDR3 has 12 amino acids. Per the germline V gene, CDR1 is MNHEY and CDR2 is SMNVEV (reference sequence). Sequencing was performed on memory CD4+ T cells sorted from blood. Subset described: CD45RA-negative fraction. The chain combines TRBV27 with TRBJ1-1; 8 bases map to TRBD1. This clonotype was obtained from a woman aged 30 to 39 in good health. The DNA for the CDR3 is TGTGCCAGCAGAACCGGACAGGGTCGATCTTTCTTT. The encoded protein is CASRTGQGRSFF.